This entry concerns a single TCR beta chain. Losses at the gene ends were 4 bases for V and 4 bases for J; bases not matched to a gene: 9. The germline gives CDR1 LNHDA, CDR2 SQIVND (reference sequence). The length of the CDR3 is 16 residues. The data were obtained in a study of patients and donors after allogeneic stem cell transplantation. TCRdb processed the RT-PCR reads anew with MiXCR; each CDR3 protein has one entry. Among about 960,000 distinct CDR3 sequences listed, about a sixth were seen once. This sequence originates from a human donor who was either an allogeneic HSCT recipient or a stem cell or donor lymphocyte infusion donor (not recorded which). It is not recorded whose cells these are; they may come from a transplant donor. The chain joins TRBV19 to TRBJ2-1, with 8 bases aligning to TRBD2. The sequenced material came from blood, either unsorted or a sorted T cell fraction (not recorded which). This chain's CDR3 is CASSTPLAGPYNEQFF. The CDR3 DNA reads as TGTGCCAGTAGTACCCCCCTAGCGGGCCCTTACAATGAGCAGTTCTTC.